This TCR beta chain is drawn from a study of OX40 agonist ivuxolimab in advanced cancers. At the level of the study: With a range of 23 to 79, age averaged approximately 54 years, and around 80% were male.

Exclusion of a patient followed from autoimmune disease history or systemic immunosuppression. Sequencing used immunoSEQ multiplex PCR; TCRdb keeps in-frame clones, though not all of them. This sample has more than 45,000 clones; more than 75% occur once, and the top ten carry about 1.9%. This clone appeared a single time. A much larger clone lies one base from this, so it may be a read error. This CDR3 region has 15 residues. Germline V lookup: CDR1 SGHNT, CDR2 YYREEE (reference sequence). The sequencing here drew on CD4+ or CD8+ T cells sorted from blood, taken in a trial of the OX40 agonist ivuxolimab. The sequence was obtained from an adult with an advanced solid tumor such as melanoma, head and neck, liver or kidney cancer. The chain has TRBV5-4 and TRBJ2-1; 7 nucleotides line up with TRBD2. The CDR3 DNA reads TGTGCCAGCAGCATAAGACTAGCCTCCCACAATGAGCAGTTCTTC. This codes for CASSIRLASHNEQFF.